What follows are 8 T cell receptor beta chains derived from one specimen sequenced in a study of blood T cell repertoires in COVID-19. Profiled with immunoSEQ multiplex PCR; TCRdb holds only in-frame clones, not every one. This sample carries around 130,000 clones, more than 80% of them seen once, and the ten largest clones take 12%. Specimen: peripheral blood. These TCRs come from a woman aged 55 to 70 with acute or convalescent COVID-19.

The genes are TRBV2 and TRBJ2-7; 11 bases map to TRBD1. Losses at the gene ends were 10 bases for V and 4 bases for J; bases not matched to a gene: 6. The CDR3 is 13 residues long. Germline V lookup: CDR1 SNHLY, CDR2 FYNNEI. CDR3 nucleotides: TGTGCCACCCTCGGGACAGGGGGGTACGAGCAGTACGTC. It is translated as CATLGTGGYEQYV.

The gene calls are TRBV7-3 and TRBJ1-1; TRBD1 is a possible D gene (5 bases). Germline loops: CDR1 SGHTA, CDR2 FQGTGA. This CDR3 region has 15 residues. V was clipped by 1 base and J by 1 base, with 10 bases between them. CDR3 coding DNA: TGTGCCAGCAGCTTAAATGGCAGGGCGAACACTGAAGCTTTCTTT. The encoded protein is CASSLNGRANTEAFF.

The CDR3 region has the DNA TGTGCCAGTAGTGCGCCAGGTACCTCGAACATTCAGTACTTC. This encodes CASSAPGTSNIQYF. The chain employs TRBV19 and TRBJ2-4; no firm D call. This CDR3 contains 14 residues. CDR1 and CDR2 (germline): LNHDA, SQIVND (reference sequence). The V end lost 5 bases, the J end lost 7 bases, and 15 bases lay between the germline ends.

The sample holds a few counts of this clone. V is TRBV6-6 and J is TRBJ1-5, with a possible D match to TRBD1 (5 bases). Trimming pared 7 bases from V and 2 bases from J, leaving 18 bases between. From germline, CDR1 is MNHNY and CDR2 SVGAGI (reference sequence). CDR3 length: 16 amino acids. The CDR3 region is CASTLRPGSGNQPQHF. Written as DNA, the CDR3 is TGTGCCAGCACCCTCCGGCCAGGGTCGGGCAATCAGCCCCAGCATTTT.

The CDR3 nucleotides are TGTGCCAGCAGCGTCTCAGCAGGGTGGACAGGCACTGAAGCTTTCTTT. Encoded protein: CASSVSAGWTGTEAFF. The V gene is TRBV7-9, the J gene TRBJ1-1; 7 bases map to TRBD1. Germline values: CDR1 SEHNR, CDR2 FQNEAQ (reference sequence). V shed 5 bases and J 4 bases; nucleotides not matched to a gene: 13. This CDR3 is built from 16 residues.

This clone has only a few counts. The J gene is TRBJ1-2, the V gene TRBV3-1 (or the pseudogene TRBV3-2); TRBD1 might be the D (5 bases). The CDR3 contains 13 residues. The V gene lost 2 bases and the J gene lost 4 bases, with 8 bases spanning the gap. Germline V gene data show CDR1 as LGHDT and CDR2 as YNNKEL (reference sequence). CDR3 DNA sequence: TGTGCCAGCAGCCAAAACAGGATCTATGGCTACACCTTC. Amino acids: CASSQNRIYGYTF.

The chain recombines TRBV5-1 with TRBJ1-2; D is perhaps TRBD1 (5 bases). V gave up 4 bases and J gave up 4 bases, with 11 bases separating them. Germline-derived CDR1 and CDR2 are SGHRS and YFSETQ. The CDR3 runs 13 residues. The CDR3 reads CASSPGGTYGYTF. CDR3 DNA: TGCGCCAGCAGCCCCGGGGGGACCTATGGCTACACCTTC.

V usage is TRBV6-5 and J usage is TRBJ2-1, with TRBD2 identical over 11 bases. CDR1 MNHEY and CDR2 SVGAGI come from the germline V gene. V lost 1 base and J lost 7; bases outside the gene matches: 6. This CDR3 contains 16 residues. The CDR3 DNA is TGTGCCAGCAGTTACTTCTCCGGGACTAGCGGTAATGAGCAGTTCTTC. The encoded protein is CASSYFSGTSGNEQFF.